Listed below are T cell receptor beta chains from one sample, sequenced in a study of T cell repertoires in cytomegalovirus infection. TCRdb re-derived calls from the reads in MiXCR, one entry per CDR3 protein. The table lists hundreds of thousands of distinct CDR3 sequences, 35% of them singletons. The sample comprised PBMCs. These TCRs come from a human donor in good health (CMV status not recorded). Some clones in this sample may be carry-over from other donors' samples. CDR3s include the opening cysteine and the closing phenylalanine or tryptophan. The D gene is left open where the match is weak. Clone size is not always given. Where it is, it says once, few, many or a class for expanded clones.

V: TRBV20-1; size: -; J: TRBJ2-7; D: -; DNA: TGCAGTGCTAGTCCGCGTACGGCCTACGAGCAGTACTTC; CDR3: CSASPRTAYEQYF
V: TRBV10-3; size: -; J: TRBJ1-5; D: -; DNA: TGTGCCATCGTGGACAGACCAAATCAGCCCCAGCATTTT; CDR3: CAIVDRPNQPQHF
V: TRBV6-6; size: -; J: TRBJ1-5; D: -; DNA: TGTGCCAGCAGTTACTCGAGTATTAGGTTTGGCCAGCCCCAGCATTTT; CDR3: CASSYSSIRFGQPQHF
V: TRBV5-1; size: few; J: TRBJ1-2; D: -; DNA: TGCGCCAGCAGCTTGGGACCGGCTTATCGCTACACCTTC; CDR3: CASSLGPAYRYTF
V: TRBV7-2; size: -; J: TRBJ2-7; D: TRBD1; DNA: TGTGCCAGCAGCCCAGGACAGGGGTACGAGAAGTACTTC; CDR3: CASSPGQGYEKYF
V: TRBV10-3; size: -; J: TRBJ1-1; D: -; DNA: TGTGCCATCAGTTGGGGGGGGGGCACTGAAGCTTTCTTT; CDR3: CAISWGGGTEAFF
V: TRBV30; size: -; J: TRBJ1-1; D: -; DNA: TGTGCCTGGAATCTGGAGGGGAGCACTGAAGCTTTCTTT; CDR3: CAWNLEGSTEAFF
V: TRBV7-8; size: few; J: TRBJ2-5; D: TRBD2; DNA: TGTGCCAGCAGCTTAGCCGTCCCAGCGGGGGGGGTCCAAGAGACCCAGTACTTC; CDR3: CASSLAVPAGGVQETQYF
V: TRBV5-4; size: few; J: TRBJ2-3; D: -; DNA: TGTGCCAGCAGTCCCGGGCTAGCGAACACAGATACGCAGTATTTT; CDR3: CASSPGLANTDTQYF
V: TRBV3-1; size: -; J: TRBJ2-7; D: -; DNA: TGTGCCAGCAGCCCCCGTTTCGGGGTGGCGGGTACCTACGAGCAGTACTTC; CDR3: CASSPRFGVAGTYEQYF
V: TRBV6-1; size: few; J: TRBJ1-2; D: -; DNA: TGTGCCAGCAGGCCCCAGGGATCCTACGGCTACACCTTC; CDR3: CASRPQGSYGYTF
V: TRBV28; size: -; J: TRBJ1-2; D: TRBD1; DNA: TGTGCCAGCAGTTTATTCAGGGGACAGGGTGGCTATGGCTACACCTTC; CDR3: CASSLFRGQGGYGYTF
V: TRBV6-6; size: -; J: TRBJ2-7; D: -; DNA: TGTGCCAGCAGTTACCTCGCTGCGGCTTTGTCCTACGAGCAGTACTTC; CDR3: CASSYLAAALSYEQYF
V: TRBV20-1; size: -; J: TRBJ2-7; D: TRBD1; DNA: TGCAGTGCTAGAAGGGGGACAGGCTCCTACGAGCAGTACTTC; CDR3: CSARRGTGSYEQYF
V: TRBV7-2; size: -; J: TRBJ2-3; D: TRBD2; DNA: TGTGCCAGCAGCCCCCAAGGAGCGGGGGGACCGGTGGGGCAGTATTTT; CDR3: CASSPQGAGGPVGQYF
V: TRBV6-6; size: -; J: TRBJ2-2; D: -; DNA: TGTGCCAGCTGGGCTTCGGGCTCCGGGGAGCTGTTTTTT; CDR3: CASWASGSGELFF
V: TRBV2; size: -; J: TRBJ2-3; D: -; DNA: TGTGCCAGCAGGCTGACCCGCACAGATACGCAGTATTTT; CDR3: CASRLTRTDTQYF
V: TRBV7-2; size: many; J: TRBJ1-5; D: -; DNA: TGTGCCAGCAGCTTAGTCGATCGACAGCCCCAGCATTTT; CDR3: CASSLVDRQPQHF
V: TRBV28; size: -; J: TRBJ2-7; D: -; DNA: TGTGCCAGCAGGATACAGGGCACCTACGAGCAGTACTTC; CDR3: CASRIQGTYEQYF
V: TRBV5-6; size: few; J: TRBJ2-7; D: TRBD2; DNA: TGTGCCAGCAGCTTTGGCGGGAGCTCCTCCGAGCAGTACTTC; CDR3: CASSFGGSSSEQYF
V: TRBV11-3; size: -; J: TRBJ2-1; D: TRBD1; DNA: TGTGCCAGCAGCCGGGGATTTGGACAGGAGACCTACAATGAGCAGTTCTTC; CDR3: CASSRGFGQETYNEQFF
V: TRBV5-1; size: few; J: TRBJ1-1; D: -; DNA: TGCGCCAGCAGCTTGGAGACCTCTATGAACACTGAAGCTTTCTTT; CDR3: CASSLETSMNTEAFF
V: TRBV6-6; size: few; J: TRBJ2-1; D: -; DNA: TGTGCCAGCAGTTACGCCGGGGGCGTTGCCTACAATGAGCAGTTCTTC; CDR3: CASSYAGGVAYNEQFF
V: TRBV4-1; size: -; J: TRBJ1-1; D: TRBD1; DNA: TGCGCCAGCAGCCGACAGGGGGGGGCCACTGAAGCTTTCTTT; CDR3: CASSRQGGATEAFF
V: TRBV6-2/TRBV6-3; size: many; J: TRBJ2-5; D: -; DNA: TGTGCCAGCAGCTTAGTATTAAACCAAGAGACCCAGTACTTC; CDR3: CASSLVLNQETQYF
V: TRBV6-6; size: -; J: TRBJ2-5; D: TRBD2; DNA: TGTGCCAGCAGGGTAGCGGGAGGGGCCCAAGAGACCCAGTACTTC; CDR3: CASRVAGGAQETQYF
V: TRBV29-1; size: -; J: TRBJ2-3; D: -; DNA: TGCAGCGTTGGTGGGACGGGTAGCACAGATACGCAGTATTTT; CDR3: CSVGGTGSTDTQYF
V: TRBV14; size: once; J: TRBJ1-1; D: -; DNA: TGTGCCAGCAGCCAAATGACAGGCCGGGGTGTAACTGAAGCTTTCTTT; CDR3: CASSQMTGRGVTEAFF
V: TRBV7-8; size: many; J: TRBJ2-2; D: -; DNA: TGTGCCAGCAGCGCAACTCGACAGAGCGGGGAGCTGTTTTTT; CDR3: CASSATRQSGELFF
V: TRBV7-2; size: few; J: TRBJ1-3; D: TRBD1; DNA: TGTGCCAGCAGCTTGGGACAGGGGATCCACATATATTTT; CDR3: CASSLGQGIHIYF
V: TRBV27; size: -; J: TRBJ1-6; D: -; DNA: TGTGCCAGCAGAAGAACGGGGTTGGGCAATTCACCCCTCCACTTT; CDR3: CASRRTGLGNSPLHF
V: TRBV6-6; size: once; J: TRBJ2-5; D: TRBD1; DNA: TGTGCCAGCAGGAACCGACAGGGCCCAGAGACCCAGTACTTC; CDR3: CASRNRQGPETQYF
V: TRBV19; size: -; J: TRBJ2-3; D: TRBD2; DNA: TGTGCCAGTAGGTTAGCGGGAGGGATGACAGATACGCAGTATTTT; CDR3: CASRLAGGMTDTQYF
V: TRBV7-9; size: -; J: TRBJ2-7; D: -; DNA: TGTGCCAGCAGCTTAGCGCATACCAGGGTTTACGAGCAGTACTTC; CDR3: CASSLAHTRVYEQYF
V: TRBV11-1; size: many; J: TRBJ2-7; D: -; DNA: TGTGCCAGCAGTTTAGGGGCAGGGGCCTACGAGCAGTACTTC; CDR3: CASSLGAGAYEQYF
V: TRBV24-1; size: -; J: TRBJ2-1; D: TRBD1; DNA: TGTGCCACCAGTGAGCCGACAGGGGCCTACAATGAGCAGTTCTTC; CDR3: CATSEPTGAYNEQFF
V: TRBV20-1; size: -; J: TRBJ1-3; D: -; DNA: TGCAGTGCTAGAGGGGACGGTCGTCAAGACTCTGGAAACACCATATATTTT; CDR3: CSARGDGRQDSGNTIYF
V: TRBV6-1; size: many; J: TRBJ1-1; D: -; DNA: TGTGCCAGCAGGACCGGGACGGAGGGGACTGAAGCTTTCTTT; CDR3: CASRTGTEGTEAFF
V: TRBV28; size: -; J: TRBJ2-1; D: -; DNA: TGTGCCAGCAGTTTAACGGGGAGTGAGCAGTTCTTC; CDR3: CASSLTGSEQFF
V: TRBV27; size: -; J: TRBJ1-2; D: -; DNA: TGTGCCAGCAGTCCCCGGTCAGTCGGGTTATATAACTATGGCTACACCTTC; CDR3: CASSPRSVGLYNYGYTF
V: TRBV12-3/TRBV12-4; size: few; J: TRBJ2-7; D: TRBD2; DNA: TGTGCCAGCAGGAGCGGGGTGAAGGGGTACGAGCAGTACTTC; CDR3: CASRSGVKGYEQYF
V: TRBV7-9; size: few; J: TRBJ1-3; D: -; DNA: TGTGCCTGCCGGGAAGGAGACTCTGGAAACACCATATATTTT; CDR3: CACREGDSGNTIYF
V: TRBV12-5; size: few; J: TRBJ2-1; D: -; DNA: TGTGCTAGTGGCTCCCGTCAATCGGGGCAGGGCTCCTACAATGAGCAGTTCTTC; CDR3: CASGSRQSGQGSYNEQFF
V: TRBV27; size: -; J: TRBJ2-5; D: -; DNA: TGTGCCAGCAGTTTATTCGGACCTTCCTTGGAGACCCAGTACTTC; CDR3: CASSLFGPSLETQYF
V: TRBV19; size: few; J: TRBJ2-7; D: -; DNA: TGTGCCAGTAGTCCCGCACATGGTACGAACGAGCAGTACTTC; CDR3: CASSPAHGTNEQYF
V: TRBV27; size: -; J: TRBJ2-7; D: -; DNA: TGTGCCAGCAGCGATGGAGCCAACGAGCAGTACTTC; CDR3: CASSDGANEQYF